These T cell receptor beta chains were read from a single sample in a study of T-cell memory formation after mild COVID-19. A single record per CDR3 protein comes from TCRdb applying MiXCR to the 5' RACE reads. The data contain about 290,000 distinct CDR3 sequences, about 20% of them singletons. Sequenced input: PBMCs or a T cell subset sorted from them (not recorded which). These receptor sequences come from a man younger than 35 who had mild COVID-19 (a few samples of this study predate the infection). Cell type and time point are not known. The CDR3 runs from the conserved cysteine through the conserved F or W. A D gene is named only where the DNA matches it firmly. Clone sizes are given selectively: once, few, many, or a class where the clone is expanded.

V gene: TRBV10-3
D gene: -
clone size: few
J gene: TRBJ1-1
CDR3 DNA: TGTGCCATCAGTGTGAGGCAGGGGTTCAACACTGAAGCTTTCTTT
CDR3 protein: CAISVRQGFNTEAFF

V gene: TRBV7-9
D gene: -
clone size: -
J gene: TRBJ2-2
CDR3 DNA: TGTGCCAGCAGTCAGGAGGACACCGGGGAGCTGTTTTTT
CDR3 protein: CASSQEDTGELFF

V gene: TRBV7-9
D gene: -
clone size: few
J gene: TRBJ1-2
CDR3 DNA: TGTGCCAGCAGCCCGGTTGTGGGGGCGGAGGATGGCTACACCTTC
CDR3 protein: CASSPVVGAEDGYTF

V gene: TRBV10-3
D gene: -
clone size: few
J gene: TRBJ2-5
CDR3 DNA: TGTGCCATCAGTGAGTCCGGCAGGGGGGACCAAGAGACCCAGTACTTC
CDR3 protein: CAISESGRGDQETQYF

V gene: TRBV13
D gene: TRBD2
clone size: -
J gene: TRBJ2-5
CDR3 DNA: TGTGCCAGCAGCTTAAGACTAGCGGGGCATAAGATAGAGACCCAGTACTTC
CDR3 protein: CASSLRLAGHKIETQYF

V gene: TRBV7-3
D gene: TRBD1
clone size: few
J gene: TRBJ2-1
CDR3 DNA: TGTGCCAGCAGTGATTCGGCAGGGGGCAAGAATGAGCAGTTCTTC
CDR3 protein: CASSDSAGGKNEQFF

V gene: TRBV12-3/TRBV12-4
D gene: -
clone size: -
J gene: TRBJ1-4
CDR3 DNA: TGTGCCAGCAGTTTCCAGGAGAATGAAAAACTGTTTTTT
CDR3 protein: CASSFQENEKLFF

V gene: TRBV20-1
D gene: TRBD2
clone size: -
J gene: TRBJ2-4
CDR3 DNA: TGCAGTGCTGCCCGCCTGGTAGCGGGGGGTTCCTATCTAGCCAAAAACATTCAGTACTTC
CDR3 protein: CSAARLVAGGSYLAKNIQYF

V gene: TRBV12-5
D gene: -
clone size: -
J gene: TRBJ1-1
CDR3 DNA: TGTGCTAGTGGTTTGGTACCAGGGTTCACTGAAGCTTTCTTT
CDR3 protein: CASGLVPGFTEAFF

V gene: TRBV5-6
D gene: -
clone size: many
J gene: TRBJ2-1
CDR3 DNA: TGTGCCAGCAGCTTGGTAAGGGTGTCCTACAATGAGCAGTTCTTC
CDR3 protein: CASSLVRVSYNEQFF

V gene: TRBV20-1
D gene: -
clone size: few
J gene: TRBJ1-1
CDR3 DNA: TGCAGTGTCCCTTATGAGCAGAACACTGAAGCTTTCTTT
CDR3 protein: CSVPYEQNTEAFF

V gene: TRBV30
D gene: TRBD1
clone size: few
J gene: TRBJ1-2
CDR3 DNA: TGTGCCTGCCATACAGGGGATAACTATGGCTACACCTTC
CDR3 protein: CACHTGDNYGYTF

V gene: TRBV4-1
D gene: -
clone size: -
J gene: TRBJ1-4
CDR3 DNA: TGCGCCAGCAGCCAAGATATGCGGGCAACTAATGAAAAACTGTTTTTT
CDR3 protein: CASSQDMRATNEKLFF

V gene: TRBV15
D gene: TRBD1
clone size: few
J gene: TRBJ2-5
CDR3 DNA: TGTGCCACCAGCAAGGGGGACAGGGGGGAACAAGAGACCCAGTACTTC
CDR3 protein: CATSKGDRGEQETQYF

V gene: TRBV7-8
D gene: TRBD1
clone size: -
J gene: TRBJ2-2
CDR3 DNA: TGTGCCAGCAGCTTAGGGGGACAGGGATCTTTCCCCGGGGAGCTGTTTTTT
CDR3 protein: CASSLGGQGSFPGELFF

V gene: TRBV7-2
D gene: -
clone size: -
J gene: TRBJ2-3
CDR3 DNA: TGTGCCAGCAGCTTGGTGCCGTACACGCAGTATTTT
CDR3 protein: CASSLVPYTQYF

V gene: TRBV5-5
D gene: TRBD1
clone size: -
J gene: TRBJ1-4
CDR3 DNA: TGTGCCAGCATCGCCGGGACAGGGGCTGAAAAACTGTTTTTT
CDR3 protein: CASIAGTGAEKLFF

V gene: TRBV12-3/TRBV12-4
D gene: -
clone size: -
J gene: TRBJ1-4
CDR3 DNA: TGTGCCAGCAGTTTTATCCCAACTAATGAAAAACTGTTTTTT
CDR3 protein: CASSFIPTNEKLFF

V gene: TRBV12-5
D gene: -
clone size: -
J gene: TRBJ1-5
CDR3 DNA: TGTGCTAGTGGTTTGGTACTGGGCAGGGGCCCGAATCAGCCCCAGCATTTT
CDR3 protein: CASGLVLGRGPNQPQHF

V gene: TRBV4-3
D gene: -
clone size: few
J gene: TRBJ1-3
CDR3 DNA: TGCGCCAGCAGCCAAGAGAACCGGCCAGGGCGGAACACCATATATTTT
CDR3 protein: CASSQENRPGRNTIYF

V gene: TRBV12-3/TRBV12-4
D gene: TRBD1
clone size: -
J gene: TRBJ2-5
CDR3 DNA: TGTGCCAGCCTTAAAGGCGGAACAGGGGATCAAGAGACCCAGTACTTC
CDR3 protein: CASLKGGTGDQETQYF

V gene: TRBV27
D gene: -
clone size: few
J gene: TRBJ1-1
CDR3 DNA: TGTGCCAGCAGTCGTGTGGGGGGCCGGGGGGTGAACACTGAAGCTTTCTTT
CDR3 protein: CASSRVGGRGVNTEAFF

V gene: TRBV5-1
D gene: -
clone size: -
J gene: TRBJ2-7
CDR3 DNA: TGCGCCAGCAGACCCGACCGAGGCGGCGAGCAGTACTTC
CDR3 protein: CASRPDRGGEQYF

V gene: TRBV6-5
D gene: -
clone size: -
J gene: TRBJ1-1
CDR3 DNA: TGTGCCAGCAGTTATAATCTGGGGTACACTGAAGCTTTCTTT
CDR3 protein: CASSYNLGYTEAFF

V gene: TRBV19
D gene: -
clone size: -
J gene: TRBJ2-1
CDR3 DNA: TGTGCCAGTAGTATAGGTTGGGAGCAGTTCTTC
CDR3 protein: CASSIGWEQFF

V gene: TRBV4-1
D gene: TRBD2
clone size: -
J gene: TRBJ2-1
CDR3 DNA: TGCGCCAGCAGCCATCCCTGGGCCGGGAGGGATGAGCAGTTCTTC
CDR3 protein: CASSHPWAGRDEQFF

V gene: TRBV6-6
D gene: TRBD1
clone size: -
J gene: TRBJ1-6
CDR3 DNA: TGTGCCAGCAGCCTCCCGGGACAGGGGGATTCACCCCTCCACTTT
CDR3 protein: CASSLPGQGDSPLHF

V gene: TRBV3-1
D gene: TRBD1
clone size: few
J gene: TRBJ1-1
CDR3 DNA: TGTGCCAGCAGCCCCCTGACAGGGTGGGCTTTCTTT
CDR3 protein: CASSPLTGWAFF

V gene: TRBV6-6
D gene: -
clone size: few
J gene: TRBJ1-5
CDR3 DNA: TGTGCCAGCAGTTACCCCCGGGGTTGGGATCAGCCCCAGCATTTT
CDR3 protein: CASSYPRGWDQPQHF

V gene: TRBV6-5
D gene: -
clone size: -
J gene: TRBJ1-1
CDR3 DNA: TGTGCCAGCAGGGACCTAAACACTGAAGCTTTCTTT
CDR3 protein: CASRDLNTEAFF